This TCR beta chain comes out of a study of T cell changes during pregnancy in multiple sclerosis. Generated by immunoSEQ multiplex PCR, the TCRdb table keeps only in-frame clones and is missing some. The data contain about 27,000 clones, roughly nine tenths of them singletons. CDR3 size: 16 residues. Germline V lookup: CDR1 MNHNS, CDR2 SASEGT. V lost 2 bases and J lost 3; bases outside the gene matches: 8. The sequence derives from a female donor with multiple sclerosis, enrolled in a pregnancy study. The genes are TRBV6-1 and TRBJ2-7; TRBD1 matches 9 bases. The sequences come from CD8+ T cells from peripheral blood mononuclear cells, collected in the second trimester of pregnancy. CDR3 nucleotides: TGTGCCAGCAGTGAAAGGGAGGGACAGGGTGGCTACGAGCAGTACTTC. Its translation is CASSEREGQGGYEQYF.